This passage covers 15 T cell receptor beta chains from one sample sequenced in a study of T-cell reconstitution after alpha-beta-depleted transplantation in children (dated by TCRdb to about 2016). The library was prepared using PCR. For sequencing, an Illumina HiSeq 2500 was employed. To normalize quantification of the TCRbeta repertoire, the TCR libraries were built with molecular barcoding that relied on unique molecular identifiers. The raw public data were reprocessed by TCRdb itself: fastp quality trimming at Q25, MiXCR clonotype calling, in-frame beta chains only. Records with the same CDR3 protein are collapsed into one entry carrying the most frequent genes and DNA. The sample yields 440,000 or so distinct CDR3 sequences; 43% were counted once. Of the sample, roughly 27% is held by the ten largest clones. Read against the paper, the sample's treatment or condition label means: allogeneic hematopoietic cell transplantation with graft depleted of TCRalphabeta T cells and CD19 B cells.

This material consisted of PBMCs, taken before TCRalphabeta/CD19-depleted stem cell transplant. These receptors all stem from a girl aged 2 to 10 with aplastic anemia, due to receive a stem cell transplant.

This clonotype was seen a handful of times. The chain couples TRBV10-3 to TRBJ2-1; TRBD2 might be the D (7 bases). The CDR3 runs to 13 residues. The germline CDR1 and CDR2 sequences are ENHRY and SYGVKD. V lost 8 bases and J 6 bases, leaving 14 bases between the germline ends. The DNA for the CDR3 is TGTGCCATCTGGAGGGGGGGGGTCAATGAGCAGTTCTTC. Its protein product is CAIWRGGVNEQFF.

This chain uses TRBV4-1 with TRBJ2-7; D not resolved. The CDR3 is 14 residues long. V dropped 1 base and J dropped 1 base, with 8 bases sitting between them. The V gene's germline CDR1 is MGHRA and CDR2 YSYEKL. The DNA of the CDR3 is TGCGCCAGCAGCCAAGGGGTTGGGTCCTACGAGCAGTACTTC. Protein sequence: CASSQGVGSYEQYF.

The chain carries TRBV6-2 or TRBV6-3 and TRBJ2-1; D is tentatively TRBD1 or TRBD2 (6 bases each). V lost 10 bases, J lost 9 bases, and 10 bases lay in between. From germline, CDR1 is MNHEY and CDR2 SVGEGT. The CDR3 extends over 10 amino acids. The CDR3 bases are TGTGCCACCGGGGGCGGTGAGCAGTTCTTC. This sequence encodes CATGGGEQFF.

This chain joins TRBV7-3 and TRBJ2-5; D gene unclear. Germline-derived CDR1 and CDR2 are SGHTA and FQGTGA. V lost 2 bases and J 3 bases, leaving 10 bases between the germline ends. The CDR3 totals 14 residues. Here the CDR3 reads CASSLYGTEETQYF. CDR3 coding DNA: TGTGCCAGCAGCTTATATGGTACAGAAGAGACCCAGTACTTC.

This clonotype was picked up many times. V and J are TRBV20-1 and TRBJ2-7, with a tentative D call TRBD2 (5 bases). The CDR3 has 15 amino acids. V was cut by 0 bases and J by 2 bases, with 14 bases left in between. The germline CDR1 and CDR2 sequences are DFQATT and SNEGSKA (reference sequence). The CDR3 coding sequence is TGCAGTGCTAGAGATACGAGGGTTGGGGCCTACGAGCAGTACTTC. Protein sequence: CSARDTRVGAYEQYF.

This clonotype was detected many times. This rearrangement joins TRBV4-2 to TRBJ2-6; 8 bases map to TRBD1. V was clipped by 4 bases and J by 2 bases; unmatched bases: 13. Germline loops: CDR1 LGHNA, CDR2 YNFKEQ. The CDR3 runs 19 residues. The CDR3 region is CASSPTRDRISTGANVLTF. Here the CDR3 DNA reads TGTGCCAGCAGCCCTACTAGGGACAGGATAAGCACTGGGGCCAACGTCCTGACTTTC.

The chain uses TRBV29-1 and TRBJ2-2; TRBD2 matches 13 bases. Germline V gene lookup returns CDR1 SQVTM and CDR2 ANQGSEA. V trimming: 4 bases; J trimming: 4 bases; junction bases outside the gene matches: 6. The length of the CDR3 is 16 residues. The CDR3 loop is CSVATSGRRFTGELFF. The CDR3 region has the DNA TGCAGCGTTGCGACTAGCGGGAGGAGATTCACCGGGGAGCTGTTTTTT.

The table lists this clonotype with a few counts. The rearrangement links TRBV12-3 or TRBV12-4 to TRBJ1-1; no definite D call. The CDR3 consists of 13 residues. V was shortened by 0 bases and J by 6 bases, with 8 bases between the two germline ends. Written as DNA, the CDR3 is TGTGCCAGCAGTTTAGCAACGTTTTCTGAAGCTTTCTTT. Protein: CASSLATFSEAFF.

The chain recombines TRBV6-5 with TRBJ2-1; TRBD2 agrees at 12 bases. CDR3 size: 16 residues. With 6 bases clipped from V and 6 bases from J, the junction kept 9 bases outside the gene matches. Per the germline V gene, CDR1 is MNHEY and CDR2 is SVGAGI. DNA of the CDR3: TGTGCCAGCAGCTCCGAGCTAGCGGGAGGGAGCAATGAGCAGTTCTTC. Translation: CASSSELAGGSNEQFF.

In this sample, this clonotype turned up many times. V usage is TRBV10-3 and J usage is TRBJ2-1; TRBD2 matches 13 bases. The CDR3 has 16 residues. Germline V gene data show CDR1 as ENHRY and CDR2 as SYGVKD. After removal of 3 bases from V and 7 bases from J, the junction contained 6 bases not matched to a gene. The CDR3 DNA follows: TGTGCCATCAGTGACCCGGGACTAGCGGGATTGAATGAGCAGTTCTTC. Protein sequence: CAISDPGLAGLNEQFF.

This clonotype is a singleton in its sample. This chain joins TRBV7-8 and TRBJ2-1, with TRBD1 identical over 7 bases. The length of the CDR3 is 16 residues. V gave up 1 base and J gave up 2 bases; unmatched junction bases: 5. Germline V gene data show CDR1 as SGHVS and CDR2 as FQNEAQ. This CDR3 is CASSLDPQGAYNEQFF. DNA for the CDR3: TGTGCCAGCAGCTTAGATCCCCAGGGGGCCTACAATGAGCAGTTCTTC.

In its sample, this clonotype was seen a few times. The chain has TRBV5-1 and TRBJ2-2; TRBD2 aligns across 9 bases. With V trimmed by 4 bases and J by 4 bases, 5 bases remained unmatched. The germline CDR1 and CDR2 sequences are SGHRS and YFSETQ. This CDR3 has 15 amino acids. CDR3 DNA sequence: TGCGCCAGCAGCCCAGCTAGCGGGACCACCGGGGAGCTGTTTTTT. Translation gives CASSPASGTTGELFF.

The CDR3 DNA sequence: TGTGCCAGCAGCTTAGGGGACATCCAAGAGACCCAGTACTTC. Translation: CASSLGDIQETQYF. This chain connects TRBV7-8 to TRBJ2-5; D perhaps matches TRBD1 (6 bases). This CDR3 has 14 residues. Looked up from germline, CDR1 is SGHVS and CDR2 is FQNEAQ. Trimming shortened V by 1 base and J by 1 base, and 7 bases separated the two germline ends.

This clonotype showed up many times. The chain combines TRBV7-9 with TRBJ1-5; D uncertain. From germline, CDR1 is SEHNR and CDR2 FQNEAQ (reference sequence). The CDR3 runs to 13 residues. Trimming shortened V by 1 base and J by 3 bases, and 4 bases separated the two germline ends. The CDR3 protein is CASSLGDNQPQHF. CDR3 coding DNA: TGTGCCAGCAGCTTAGGAGACAATCAGCCCCAGCATTTT. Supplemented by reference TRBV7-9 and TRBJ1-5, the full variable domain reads DTGVSQNPRHKITKRGQNVTFRCDPISEHNRLYWYRQTLGQGPEFLTYFQNEAQLEKSRLLSDRFSAERPKGSFSTLEIQRTEQGDSAMYLCASSLGDNQPQHFGDGTRLSIL.

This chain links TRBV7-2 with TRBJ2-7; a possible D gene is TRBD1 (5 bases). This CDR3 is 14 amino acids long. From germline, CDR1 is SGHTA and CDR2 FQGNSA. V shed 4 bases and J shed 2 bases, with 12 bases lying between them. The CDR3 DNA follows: TGTGCCAGCAGCTGGTACTCAGGGCCCTACGAGCAGTACTTC. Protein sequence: CASSWYSGPYEQYF.